This T cell receptor (beta chain) comes out of a study of Ad26.COV2.S vaccination and SARS-CoV-2 variants listed by TCRdb under 2021. The study in broad terms: Vaccine-arm donors came from COV1001, a multicentre, randomized, double-blind, placebo-controlled phase I-IIa trial of Ad26.COV2.S in healthy adults. TCRbeta repertoire sequencing was used to assess the specificity and breadth of SARS-CoV-2-reactive T cell receptors after Ad26.COV2.S vaccination. The TCR-sequenced set comprised around 30 samples: around 20 Ad26.COV2.S vaccine recipients, 5 placebo recipients and 8 SARS-CoV-2 convalescent individuals. Trial participants were randomized into five groups of five: low-dose or high-dose Ad26.COV2.S given once or twice, or placebo on both occasions. Blinding of investigators to trial group allocation was maintained during experiments and outcome assessment. Ad26.COV2.S was administered intramuscularly at a dose of 5x10^10 or 1x10^11 viral particles, either as one shot or as two shots given 56 days apart. Study-level results and caveats: Substantial breadth of spike-specific CD8+ and CD4+ T cell responses was reported after vaccination. The study lacked the statistical power to compare responses across vaccine doses or regimens. Compared with placebo recipients, Ad26.COV2.S recipients showed higher spike-specific TCR breadth (P = 0.0014). Vaccine and placebo recipients had comparable non-spike TCR breadth, which fits with the vaccine containing only spike. The authors noted that the TCR breadth and depth analyses may have underestimated total T cell responses.

With regard to this clone: Its antigen remains undetermined. No much larger clonotype is one base removed from it; base qualities were not supplied.

This specimen's treatment or condition label, per the study, means: around 19 received Ad26.COV2.S at low or high dose, single or two shots; several received placebo; per-sample allocation not given. Repertoires of vaccine and placebo recipients were sequenced from samples taken on day 63 after the first injection. Cohort 1b enrolled about two dozen adults aged 18-55 years at a single site in Boston, USA, between 29 July and 7 August 2020. As a vaccine, Ad26.COV2.S was a replication-incompetent adenovirus type 26 vector that expressed a prefusion-stabilized SARS-CoV-2 spike protein derived from the original Wuhan strain. TCRbeta CDR3 regions were sequenced with the immunoSEQ Assay. After extraction, genomic DNA underwent amplification by bias-controlled multiplex PCR, followed by high-throughput sequencing. In the original analysis: To quantify the absolute abundance of every unique TCRbeta CDR3 region, sequences were collapsed and filtered. T cell fraction was estimated by normalization of TCRbeta template counts to usable DNA, with usable DNA being measured through amplification of reference genes present in all nucleated cells. Repertoire TCRs were annotated as SARS-CoV-2-specific when V gene, CDR3 amino acid sequence and J gene were exactly matched to a known reactive TCR set. MIRA supplied the reference SARS-CoV-2 TCR set, which was filtered for enrichment in COVID-19-positive ImmuneCODE repertoires so that public or cross-reactive TCRs were removed. Using the MIRA antigens, annotated TCRs were further analysed by specific ORF or by position within an ORF. Breadth was defined as the number of annotated unique rearrangements divided by the total number of unique productive rearrangements, and depth was defined as the summed frequency of the annotated unique rearrangements. TCR breadth was compared between groups using two-sided Wilcoxon rank-sum tests. TCRdb mirrors the immuneACCESS table, restricted to in-frame sequences. Some clones are absent from its copies; in checked studies, under half trace to an unresolved V gene, and the reason for the others is unknown. V and J calls and clone size are those listed in that table; D and trimming were worked out from the DNA. The sample data list 510,000 or so clones, and about 83% of these were observed just once. The ten largest account for over 10% of the sample.

V sheds 6 bases and J sheds 0 bases, leaving 8 bases between their ends. The CDR3 contains 13 residues, cysteine and phenylalanine counted. Only the CDR3 part of the read is kept: 39 bases, read in frame from the first base. Via the germline V gene, CDR1 is ENHRY and CDR2 SYGVKD. Here the sequenced sample was peripheral blood, taken in a trial of Ad26.COV2.S vaccine versus placebo. The chain is made from TRBV10-3 and TRBJ1-1; the D gene is not confidently resolved. This receptor was obtained from a person between 18 and 65 years old who received the Ad26.COV2.S COVID-19 vaccine or a placebo. The nucleotide sequence reads TGTGCCATCAGGGCCCCGATGAACACTGAAGCTTTCTTT. It translates to CAIRAPMNTEAFF.